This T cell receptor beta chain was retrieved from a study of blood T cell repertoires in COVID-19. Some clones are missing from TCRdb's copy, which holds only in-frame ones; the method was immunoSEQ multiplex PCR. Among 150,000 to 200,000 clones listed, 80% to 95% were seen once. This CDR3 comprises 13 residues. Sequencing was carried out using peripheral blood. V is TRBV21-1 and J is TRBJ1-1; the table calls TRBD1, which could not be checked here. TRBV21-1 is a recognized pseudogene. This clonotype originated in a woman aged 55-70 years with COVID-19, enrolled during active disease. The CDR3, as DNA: TGTGCCGGTGGGGACAGGGGGGATACTGAAGCTTTCTTT. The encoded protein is CAGGDRGDTEAFF.